This T cell receptor (beta chain) was documented in a study of spatial heterogeneity in lung cancer. Time point: sample taken at primary tumor resection. The donor population consisted of approximately 79 patients with untreated, early-stage non-small cell lung cancer. Unsorted whole RNA from tumor, nontumor lung or frozen PBMC underwent sequencing. The CDR3 is 17 amino acids. From germline, CDR1 is MGHRA and CDR2 YSYEKL. The J segment lost 7 bases and the V segment lost 4 bases, leaving 14 bases of the junction unmatched. This clonotype was counted many times. Each CDR3 protein gets one entry after TCRdb re-called the 5' RACE reads with MiXCR. The repertoire holds about 36,000 distinct CDR3 sequences, with less than 9.5% as singletons.

The chain employs TRBV4-1 and TRBJ2-1, with TRBD1 identical over 9 bases. The TCR comes from a female donor with early-stage non-small cell lung cancer. The sequencing here drew on PBMCs, taken at surgery. CDR3 in DNA: TGCGCCAGCAGCCGAACAGTTCTCCGGGACAGGGTGAATGAGCAGTTCTTC. Its protein product is CASSRTVLRDRVNEQFF.